The 29 T cell receptor beta chains listed next were all sequenced from one sample in a study of cytomegalovirus exposure and HLA in healthy donors. Primers included in the PCR were 60 Vbeta and 13 Jbeta primers. Repertoires were generated with immunoSEQ multiplex PCR, while TCRdb's copy carries only in-frame clones and drops some. The data show about 140,000 clones, with roughly 81% seen just once and 1.5% to 2% held by the top ten. Sequencing was done on a sample of PBMCs. The source of these receptors is a female donor in good health and CMV-seronegative.

As concerns this clone: Its ends do not fully match the called genes, so a read error is possible. The chain links TRBV7-9 to TRBJ1-1; D is unclear. The CDR3 runs 15 residues. From germline, CDR1 is SEHNR and CDR2 FQNEAQ (reference sequence). The CDR3 nucleotides are TGTTCCAGCAGCCTTCCGACGGGAAGGGACACTGAAGCTTTCTTT. Amino acid sequence: CSSSLPTGRDTEAFF.

This chain links TRBV6-1 with TRBJ1-1; 8 bases align to TRBD1. The germline V gene encodes CDR1 MNHNS and CDR2 SASEGT. The CDR3 consists of 16 residues. The junction had 9 bases not matched to a gene; V was cut back by 3 bases and J by 3 bases. The DNA of the CDR3 is TGTGCCAGCAGTGATTGGACAGGGAGATCGTACACTGAAGCTTTCTTT. This sequence encodes CASSDWTGRSYTEAFF.

The V and J genes are TRBV6-1 and TRBJ2-3; D perhaps matches TRBD1 (6 bases). The germline gives CDR1 MNHNS, CDR2 SASEGT. The CDR3 has 12 residues. V was shortened by 11 bases and J by 4 bases, with 13 bases between the two germline ends. CDR3 sequence reads: CALRQGSDTQYF. In nucleotides, the CDR3 is TGTGCCTTACGCCAGGGGTCAGATACGCAGTATTTT.

V usage is TRBV27 and J usage is TRBJ2-2; TRBD2 might be the D (5 bases). Per germline, CDR1 MNHEY and CDR2 SMNVEV (reference sequence). CDR3 size: 15 residues. The ends were cut back, 4 bases at V and 4 bases at J, with 13 bases in the middle. CDR3 sequence reads: CASSYLSDPTGELFF. CDR3 nucleotides: TGTGCCAGCAGTTACCTTAGCGACCCCACCGGGGAGCTGTTTTTT.

This chain connects TRBV28 to TRBJ2-2, with 12 bases matching TRBD2. The junction had 2 bases not matched to a gene; V was cut back by 6 bases and J by 0 bases. CDR3 length: 16 amino acids. Per germline, CDR1 MDHEN and CDR2 SYDVKM. The CDR3 loop reads CASRLAGGPNTGELFF. CDR3 sequence (DNA): TGTGCCAGCAGGCTAGCGGGAGGGCCGAACACCGGGGAGCTGTTTTTT. Combining the CDR3 with reference TRBV28 and TRBJ2-2 gives the whole variable domain DVKVTQSSRYLVKRTGEKVFLECVQDMDHENMFWYRQDPGLGLRLIYFSYDVKMKEKGDIPEGYSVSREKKERFSLILESASTNQTSMYLCASRLAGGPNTGELFFGEGSRLTVL.

Note on this clone: Germline is not matched at one junction end, which may reflect a read error. This sequence joins TRBV7-9 and TRBJ2-7; 7 bases match TRBD2. The CDR3 totals 14 residues. Germline CDR1 and CDR2: SEHNR and FQNEAQ (reference sequence). CDR3 DNA: TGTGCCAGCAGCCTAGCGGTGGGAGCCTACGAGCAGTACTTC. Its translation is CASSLAVGAYEQYF.

The chain carries TRBV6-1 and TRBJ2-1; a weak D match, TRBD2 (5 bases). The CDR3 extends over 13 amino acids. The germline gives CDR1 MNHNS, CDR2 SASEGT. Trimming shortened V by 9 bases and J by 6 bases, and 15 bases separated the two germline ends. The CDR3 sequence is CASSTREGNEQFF. For the CDR3, the DNA is TGTGCCAGTTCCACTAGAGAGGGCAATGAGCAGTTCTTC.

The CDR3: CASSSGSGANVLTF. The CDR3 DNA follows: TGTGCCAGCAGCTCAGGGTCTGGGGCCAACGTCCTGACTTTC. The chain has TRBV5-5 and TRBJ2-6; D is perhaps TRBD1 (5 bases). Germline loops: CDR1 SGHKS, CDR2 YYEKEE (reference sequence). V was clipped by 3 bases and J by 1 base, with 5 bases between them. The CDR3 totals 14 residues.

This clone was seen more than once but under ten times. The chain recombines TRBV7-8 with TRBJ2-3; 13 positions agree with TRBD2. Per the germline V gene, CDR1 is SGHVS and CDR2 is FQNEAQ. V lost 5 bases and J lost 3; bases outside the gene matches: 5. CDR3 length equals 16 residues. The CDR3 bases are TGTGCCAGCAGCCTCGGGACTAGCGGGACTACAGATACGCAGTATTTT. Its protein product is CASSLGTSGTTDTQYF.

This chain uses TRBV11-2 with TRBJ2-1; 12 bases agree with TRBD2. The J segment lost 6 bases and the V segment lost 4 bases, leaving 10 bases of the junction unmatched. The CDR3 is made up of 17 amino acids. Germline-derived CDR1 and CDR2 are SGHAT and FQNNGV. The CDR3 coding sequence is TGTGCCAGCAGCTGGCTAGCGGGAGGGCCTGTGGGCAATGAGCAGTTCTTC. Encoded protein: CASSWLAGGPVGNEQFF. Looking up the rest from reference TRBV11-2 and TRBJ2-1 gives the full variable domain: EAGVAQSPRYKIIEKRQSVAFWCNPISGHATLYWYQQILGQGPKLLIQFQNNGVVDDSQLPKDRFSAERLKGVDSTLKIQPAKLEDSAVYLCASSWLAGGPVGNEQFFGPGTRLTVL.

V usage is TRBV12-5 and J usage is TRBJ2-2; TRBD1 aligns across 10 bases. The germline CDR1 and CDR2 sequences are LGHNT and FRNRAP. J lost 7 bases, V lost 7 bases, and 6 bases had no gene match. This CDR3 comprises 14 residues. The CDR3 sequence: CASVRTGGGGELFF. CDR3 coding DNA: TGTGCTAGTGTCCGGACAGGGGGAGGCGGGGAGCTGTTTTTT.

The V and J genes are TRBV11-3 and TRBJ2-3; 12 bases are a match to TRBD1. With V trimmed by 5 bases and J by 5 bases, 11 bases remained unmatched. Germline V lookup: CDR1 SGHNT, CDR2 YENEEA. The CDR3 totals 17 residues. CDR3 bases: TGTGCCAGCAGCCCGGGGACAGGGGGCGCGGTCGGAGATACGCAGTATTTT. It encodes CASSPGTGGAVGDTQYF.

This CDR3 is CASSLAGTVLYGYTF. The CDR3 bases are TGCGCCAGCAGCTTGGCCGGGACAGTTCTTTATGGCTACACCTTC. This rearrangement joins TRBV5-1 to TRBJ1-2, with 7 bases aligning to TRBD1. The CDR3 covers 15 residues. V trimming: 0 bases; J trimming: 5 bases; junction bases outside the gene matches: 7. Germline CDR1 reads SGHRS; CDR2 reads YFSETQ.

This clone was counted a few times. The identical CDR3 is also encoded by other nucleotide sequences in the sample. This chain joins TRBV6-5 and TRBJ1-1; maybe TRBD1 (6 bases). The CDR3 is made up of 15 amino acids. Germline V gene data show CDR1 as MNHEY and CDR2 as SVGAGI. V was shortened by 3 bases and J by 3 bases, with 14 bases between the two germline ends. CDR3 nucleotide sequence: TGTGCCAGCAGTTATTTCCAGGGGCCCGACACTGAAGCTTTCTTT. Its translation is CASSYFQGPDTEAFF.

The genes are TRBV9 and TRBJ1-1, with unresolved D. Germline V gene sequence: CDR1 SGDLS, CDR2 YYNGEE. The V gene lost 0 bases and the J gene lost 4 bases, with 13 bases spanning the gap. The CDR3 sequence is 15 residues long. CDR3 protein: CASSVVLSTPTEAFF. The CDR3 DNA reads as TGTGCCAGCAGCGTAGTTTTGAGTACGCCCACTGAAGCTTTCTTT.

This clone was observed a handful of times. The rearrangement links TRBV5-1 to TRBJ2-3; 10 bases line up with TRBD1. This CDR3 is 15 amino acids long. The trim removed 2 bases at V and 5 bases at J, leaving 5 bases unmatched. CDR1 SGHRS and CDR2 YFSETQ come from the germline V gene. CDR3 DNA sequence: TGCGCCAGCAGCTTCCGACAGGGGGCCGGAGATACGCAGTATTTT. Translating it yields CASSFRQGAGDTQYF.

V is TRBV9 and J is TRBJ2-7, with D possibly matching TRBD1 (6 bases). The ends were cut back, 4 bases at V and 1 base at J, with 15 bases in the middle. The CDR3 covers 15 residues. Looked up from germline, CDR1 is SGDLS and CDR2 is YYNGEE. CDR3 amino acids: CASSPRGTRSYEQYF. DNA of the CDR3: TGTGCCAGCAGCCCTAGGGGGACAAGGTCCTACGAGCAGTACTTC.

The J gene is TRBJ1-2, the V gene TRBV11-2; D remains unclear. CDR3 length: 13 amino acids. V lost 1 base, J lost 3 bases, and 6 bases lay in between. The germline CDR1 and CDR2 sequences are SGHAT and FQNNGV. The DNA for the CDR3 is TGTGCCAGCAGCTTAGGTCCGGACTATGGCTACACCTTC. This encodes CASSLGPDYGYTF.

V gene TRBV19 combines with J gene TRBJ2-7; 9 positions agree with TRBD2. Germline lookup yields CDR1 LNHDA and CDR2 SQIVND (reference sequence). V gave up 6 bases and J gave up 0 bases; unmatched junction bases: 6. The CDR3 is 15 amino acids. Here the CDR3 DNA reads TGTGCCAGTAGCTCTAGCGGGGCGAGCTCCTACGAGCAGTACTTC. It yields the protein CASSSSGASSYEQYF.

The V and J genes are TRBV6-6 and TRBJ2-1; a possible D gene is TRBD2 (5 bases). CDR3 size: 16 residues. V dropped 2 bases and J dropped 7 bases, with 18 bases sitting between them. The V gene's germline CDR1 is MNHNY and CDR2 SVGAGI (reference sequence). CDR3 coding DNA: TGTGCCAGCAGTTACCCATCGAAGGTGACGGGGAATGAGCAGTTCTTC. As protein: CASSYPSKVTGNEQFF.

The CDR3, as DNA: TGTGCCAGCAGTTCCGGGGGGCCCCAGCATTTT. Amino acids: CASSSGGPQHF. The rearrangement joins TRBV27 to TRBJ1-5, with D possibly TRBD1 on 5 matching bases. CDR1 is MNHEY and CDR2 is SMNVEV in the germline V gene (reference sequence). V was clipped by 4 bases and J by 9 bases, with 7 bases between them. The CDR3 sequence is 11 residues long.

This chain uses TRBV5-1 with TRBJ1-6; D possibly corresponds to TRBD1 (6 bases). Deletions cut 4 bases from V and 8 bases from J, with 16 bases between. The CDR3 extends over 15 amino acids. The germline V gene encodes CDR1 SGHRS and CDR2 YFSETQ. CDR3 amino acids: CASSLRTDLDSPLHF. CDR3 in DNA: TGCGCCAGCAGCCTTCGGACAGATTTAGATTCACCCCTCCACTTT.

The chain has TRBV5-4 and TRBJ1-3; D ambiguous. V gave up 5 bases and J gave up 0 bases, with 12 bases separating them. The CDR3 covers 15 residues. In germline, CDR1 is SGHNT, CDR2 YYREEE (reference sequence). The CDR3 sequence is CASRDTDPSGNTIYF. CDR3 nucleotide sequence: TGTGCCAGCAGAGACACAGACCCCTCTGGAAACACCATATATTTT.

J is TRBJ1-5 and V is TRBV9; the D gene is possibly TRBD1 (6 bases). Germline V lookup: CDR1 SGDLS, CDR2 YYNGEE. V lost 4 bases to trimming and J lost 6 bases, with 17 bases between them. The CDR3 sequence is 15 residues long. The CDR3 DNA follows: TGTGCCAGCAGCCACCGACAGGAGTTCGGTCAGCCCCAGCATTTT. Protein: CASSHRQEFGQPQHF.

V and J are TRBV11-3 and TRBJ2-5; 8 bases are a match to TRBD1. The CDR3 extends over 14 amino acids. J was trimmed by 11 bases and V by 5 bases; bases with no gene match: 13. The germline CDR1 and CDR2 sequences are SGHNT and YENEEA. The CDR3 bases are TGTGCCAGCAGCAGGGGACAGGCAAGGGGGGAGCAGTACTTC. As protein: CASSRGQARGEQYF. Drawing the rest from reference TRBV11-3 and TRBJ2-5, the complete variable domain is EAGVVQSPRYKIIEKKQPVAFWCNPISGHNTLYWYLQNLGQGPELLIRYENEEAVDDSQLPKDRFSAERLKGVDSTLKIQPAELGDSAVYLCASSRGQARGEQYFGPGTRLLVL.

CDR3 DNA sequence: TGTGCCAGCACCCGGACTGGCCCATCCGAGCAGTACTTC. This codes for CASTRTGPSEQYF. V gene TRBV2 combines with J gene TRBJ2-7; D might be TRBD2 (5 bases). The V end lost 7 bases, the J end lost 6 bases, and 16 bases lay between the germline ends. In germline, CDR1 is SNHLY, CDR2 FYNNEI. This CDR3 is built from 13 residues. Variable domain in full (rest from reference TRBV2 and TRBJ2-7): EPEVTQTPSHQVTQMGQEVILRCVPISNHLYFYWYRQILGQKVEFLVSFYNNEISEKSEIFDDQFSVERPDGSNFTLKIRSTKLEDSAMYFCASTRTGPSEQYFGPGTRLTVT.

This clone has more than one count but fewer than ten. The V call is TRBV7-9, the J call TRBJ1-5; D is ambiguous. Trimming took off 0 bases at V and 6 bases at J, with 6 bases between the two ends. Per the germline V gene, CDR1 is SEHNR and CDR2 is FQNEAQ (reference sequence). The CDR3 covers 13 residues. The CDR3 protein is CASSLALSQPQHF. For the CDR3, the DNA is TGTGCCAGCAGCTTAGCCCTTAGTCAGCCCCAGCATTTT.

The chain joins TRBV11-2 to TRBJ1-1; D is unclear. Germline V lookup: CDR1 SGHAT, CDR2 FQNNGV. V lost 7 bases, J lost 3 bases, and 15 bases lay in between. The CDR3 consists of 14 residues. The CDR3 DNA reads as TGTGCCAGCACCCTTGGTCGGGAGTACACTGAAGCTTTCTTT. Translated: CASTLGREYTEAFF.

The chain employs TRBV7-6 and TRBJ2-2; weak D call: TRBD2 (5 bases). The CDR3 runs 16 residues. Trimming cost V 3 bases and J 5 bases, with 16 bases left between them. Per germline, CDR1 SGHVS and CDR2 FNYEAQ. For the CDR3, the DNA is TGTGCCAGCAGCTTTGGGCCCAGCGGAAATACCGGGGAGCTGTTTTTT. As protein: CASSFGPSGNTGELFF.